Shown below are 31 T cell receptor beta chains from a single sample sequenced in a study of blood T cells in healthy people across ages. A sample-barcoded 5' primer and a J-beta primer mix were used in a second PCR of roughly 7 to 12 cycles. Each CDR3 protein is one row after TCRdb ran MiXCR on the 5' RACE reads. The sample contains hundreds of thousands of distinct CDR3 sequences, approximately 24% of which appear only once. The same data also contributed to another study, on T cells of mothers and their children.

The sample comprised blood. These TCRs come from a boy younger than 18 in good health.

The sample holds a few counts of this clonotype. A much larger clone is a single base away; this may be a read error. V and J are TRBV18 and TRBJ2-6, with D tentatively TRBD1 (6 bases). Germline V lookup: CDR1 KGHSH, CDR2 LQKENI. The CDR3 spans 17 residues. The CDR3 DNA sequence: TGTGCCGGCTCACCCCTAACAGGGAGAAGTGGGGCCAACGTCCTGACTTTC. The encoded protein is CAGSPLTGRSGANVLTF.

This clonotype came up many times. The gene calls are TRBV6-6 and TRBJ2-7, with D uncertain. V was pared by 3 bases and J by 0 bases, with 15 bases between. Germline CDR1 reads MNHNY; CDR2 reads SVGAGI (reference sequence). The CDR3 runs to 16 residues. CDR3 amino acids: CASSYSPGKSSYEQYF. The DNA for the CDR3 is TGTGCCAGCAGTTATAGCCCAGGCAAGAGCTCCTACGAGCAGTACTTC.

This chain connects TRBV19 to TRBJ2-5, with D possibly TRBD1 on 5 matching bases. The J call may be incorrect, as the DNA end agrees better with TRBJ2-1. CDR1 is LNHDA and CDR2 is SQIVND in the germline V gene (reference sequence). The CDR3 runs 20 residues. The CDR3 reads CASSIVSLKVQDLRRGEQFF. CDR3 DNA: TGTGCCAGTAGTATAGTGTCCCTCAAAGTTCAAGACTTAAGAAGGGGTGAGCAGTTCTTC.

The chain joins TRBV4-3 to TRBJ2-5; D gene ambiguous. Trimming shortened V by 4 bases and J by 4 bases, and 19 bases separated the two germline ends. The CDR3 loop spans 16 amino acids. The germline V gene encodes CDR1 LGHNA and CDR2 YSLEER. The CDR3 protein is CASSLDHTTRGETQYF. CDR3 DNA: TGCGCCAGCAGCCTAGACCACACCACCCGAGGAGAGACCCAGTACTTC.

J is TRBJ2-2 and V is TRBV14, with a possible D match to TRBD2 (6 bases). Germline assignment: CDR1 SGHDN and CDR2 FVKESK. Trimming left V 4 bases short and J 2 bases short, with 17 bases between. The CDR3 runs 17 residues. The CDR3 loop reads CASSPGLLVFNTGELFF. The CDR3, as DNA: TGTGCCAGCAGCCCCGGACTACTAGTATTCAACACCGGGGAGCTGTTTTTT.

The V and J genes are TRBV2 and TRBJ2-1, with unresolved D. Trimming removed 10 bases at V and 2 bases at J, with 15 bases between. The CDR3 consists of 14 residues. CDR1 is SNHLY and CDR2 is FYNNEI in the germline V gene. The CDR3 here is CATNHRATYNEQFF. Written as DNA, the CDR3 is TGTGCCACCAACCACCGGGCTACCTACAATGAGCAGTTCTTC.

V is TRBV5-1 and J is TRBJ2-1; no clear D gene. The J call is doubtful: the DNA matches TRBJ2-7 better. There are 13 residues in the CDR3. Germline lookup yields CDR1 SGHRS and CDR2 YFSETQ. The DNA for the CDR3 is TGCGCCAGCAGCTTGCCCTCCGTCTACGAGCAGTACTTC. It yields the protein CASSLPSVYEQYF.

The V and J genes are TRBV10-3 and TRBJ2-5; D unresolved. The J call may be wrong; the DNA end is better matched by TRBJ2-7. The CDR3 length is 13 residues. Per germline, CDR1 ENHRY and CDR2 SYGVKD. CDR3 amino acids: CAISVLRFYEQYF. Written as DNA, the CDR3 is TGTGCCATCAGTGTTCTCAGGTTCTACGAGCAGTACTTC.

This sequence joins TRBV29-1 and TRBJ2-5; 7 bases are shared with TRBD2. Germline V CDR1 and CDR2: SQVTM, ANQGSEA. V dropped 4 bases and J dropped 1; count of bases not matched to a gene: 3. The CDR3 spans 13 residues. The CDR3 sequence is CSVVRTSQETQYF. CDR3 DNA: TGCAGCGTTGTGAGGACTAGCCAAGAGACCCAGTACTTC.

About this clonotype itself: A junction end diverges from the germline sequence, so it may reflect a read error. The chain combines TRBV20-1 with TRBJ2-4; D is possibly TRBD1 (7 bases). CDR3 size: 13 residues. Germline V gene sequence: CDR1 DFQATT, CDR2 SNEGSKA (reference sequence). CDR3 protein: CSARPGQEGPHVF. Here the CDR3 DNA reads TGCAGTGCTCGACCCGGACAGGAGGGCCCTCACGTCTTC.

This clonotype was seen a few times. The genes are TRBV6-5 and TRBJ2-7, with TRBD1 matching 11 bases. V lost 4 bases and J lost 4; bases outside the gene matches: 9. Germline CDR1 and CDR2: MNHEY and SVGAGI. The CDR3 length is 16 residues. In nucleotides, the CDR3 is TGTGCCAGCAGTTTCATCCCGGGACAGGGGGGTTACGAGCAGTACTTC. This gives the protein CASSFIPGQGGYEQYF.

V is TRBV15 and J is TRBJ2-5; D uncertain. Germline CDR1 LNHNV, CDR2 YYDKDF (reference sequence). The ends were cut back, 0 bases at V and 9 bases at J, with 8 bases in the middle. This CDR3 has 12 amino acids. The CDR3 reads CATSREGRAQYF. The CDR3 DNA sequence: TGTGCCACCAGCAGAGAGGGCCGGGCCCAGTACTTC. Supplemented by reference TRBV15 and TRBJ2-5, the full variable domain reads DAMVIQNPRYQVTQFGKPVTLSCSQTLNHNVMYWYQQKSSQAPKLLFHYYDKDFNNEADTPDNFQSRRPNTSFCFLDIRSPGLGDTAMYLCATSREGRAQYFGPGTRLLVL.

This chain joins TRBV7-6 and TRBJ1-2; 7 positions agree with TRBD1. This CDR3 spans 15 amino acids. The germline gives CDR1 SGHVS, CDR2 FNYEAQ. Trimming cost V 0 bases and J 4 bases; bases outside gene matches: 5. In DNA form, the CDR3 reads TGTGCCAGCAGCTTAGCCCCGGGACAGAGCTATGGCTACACCTTC. Translation: CASSLAPGQSYGYTF. Based on the CDR3 plus reference TRBV7-6 and TRBJ1-2, the full variable domain is GAGVSQSPRYKVTKRGQDVALRCDPISGHVSLYWYRQALGQGPEFLTYFNYEAQQDKSGLPNDRFSAERPEGSISTLTIQRTEQRDSAMYRCASSLAPGQSYGYTFGSGTRLTVV.

The chain joins TRBV6-5 to TRBJ2-5, with 7 bases matching TRBD1. This CDR3 spans 14 amino acids. CDR1 MNHEY and CDR2 SVGAGI come from the germline V gene. J was trimmed by 5 bases and V by 6 bases; bases with no gene match: 9. CDR3 coding DNA: TGTGCCAGCAGCCCGACAGGGTATAGGGAGACCCAGTACTTC. Encoded protein: CASSPTGYRETQYF.

This chain uses TRBV10-3 with TRBJ2-5; possible D gene TRBD1, 7 bases. TRBJ2-7 explains the end of the DNA better; the J call may be wrong. CDR3 length: 15 residues. CDR1 and CDR2 (germline): ENHRY, SYGVKD. The CDR3 bases are TGTGCCATCAGTGATGCGACAGGGAGGTGGTACGAGCAGTACTTC. It encodes CAISDATGRWYEQYF.

The chain couples TRBV18 to TRBJ2-5; 8 nucleotides line up with TRBD1. With V trimmed by 3 bases and J by 5 bases, 11 bases remained unmatched. CDR3 length equals 16 residues. Germline lookup yields CDR1 KGHSH and CDR2 LQKENI. The CDR3 sequence is CASSPGPTGVEETQYF. The CDR3 DNA follows: TGTGCCAGCTCACCTGGGCCGACAGGGGTAGAGGAGACCCAGTACTTC.

This clonotype has a handful of counts. The J gene is TRBJ2-5, the V gene TRBV15; possible D gene TRBD2, 5 bases. Per germline, CDR1 LNHNV and CDR2 YYDKDF (reference sequence). The CDR3 consists of 14 residues. The V end was cut by 0 bases, the J end by 5 bases, with 10 bases between. CDR3 sequence (DNA): TGTGCCACCAGCAGAGATCGGGGAATGGAGACCCAGTACTTC. This encodes CATSRDRGMETQYF.

The V and J genes are TRBV6-6 and TRBJ2-7, with D tentatively TRBD1 (6 bases). This CDR3 comprises 15 residues. Between the trimmed V and J ends, which lost 0 bases and 5 bases, there was a span of 14 bases. CDR1 and CDR2 (germline): MNHNY, SVGAGI (reference sequence). CDR3 nucleotide sequence: TGTGCCAGCAGTTACTCATCCTCAGGGGCCCACGAGCAGTACTTC. It encodes CASSYSSSGAHEQYF.

The chain has TRBV28 and TRBJ2-2; tentatively, D is TRBD1 (6 bases). Germline V CDR1 and CDR2: MDHEN, SYDVKM. This CDR3 has 16 residues. V lost 2 bases and J lost 4, with 14 bases in between. The chain's CDR3 is CASSLLDRSSTGELFF. CDR3 nucleotide sequence: TGTGCCAGCAGTTTACTAGACAGGTCGTCCACCGGGGAGCTGTTTTTT. Full variable domain (remainder filled in from reference TRBV28 and TRBJ2-2): DVKVTQSSRYLVKRTGEKVFLECVQDMDHENMFWYRQDPGLGLRLIYFSYDVKMKEKGDIPEGYSVSREKKERFSLILESASTNQTSMYLCASSLLDRSSTGELFFGEGSRLTVL.

The table lists this clonotype with a few counts. This chain connects TRBV9 to TRBJ2-7, with 9 positions matching TRBD2. The CDR3 has 14 amino acids. V dropped 0 bases and J dropped 6; count of bases not matched to a gene: 4. Germline loops: CDR1 SGDLS, CDR2 YYNGEE. Written as DNA, the CDR3 is TGTGCCAGCAGCGTAGAAGCGGGGGGCTTCGAGCAGTACTTC. Translating gives CASSVEAGGFEQYF.

The rearrangement joins TRBV7-9 to TRBJ1-4; the match to TRBD1 covers 7 bases. The CDR3 loop spans 15 amino acids. V trimming: 5 bases; J trimming: 1 base; junction bases outside the gene matches: 4. Per germline, CDR1 SEHNR and CDR2 FQNEAQ (reference sequence). CDR3 sequence reads: CASSTDRETNEKLFF. The CDR3 DNA sequence: TGTGCCAGCAGCACCGACAGGGAAACTAATGAAAAACTGTTTTTT.

The chain carries TRBV30 and TRBJ2-3; the D gene is possibly TRBD2 (6 bases). Germline values: CDR1 GTSNPN, CDR2 SVGIG (reference sequence). V gave up 5 bases and J gave up 5 bases, with 20 bases separating them. The CDR3 loop spans 15 amino acids. CDR3 in DNA: TGTGCCTGGGACGGGCTGGGGTGGGGAGGAGATACGCAGTATTTT. Its protein product is CAWDGLGWGGDTQYF.

The rearrangement joins TRBV20-1 to TRBJ1-1, with D possibly being TRBD1 (5 bases). The CDR3 is 15 amino acids. The ends were cut back, 1 base at V and 0 bases at J, with 12 bases in the middle. Germline-derived CDR1 and CDR2 are DFQATT and SNEGSKA (reference sequence). In DNA, the CDR3 is TGCAGTGCTAGAGGTGGGGGACTCCTGAACACTGAAGCTTTCTTT. Protein product: CSARGGGLLNTEAFF.

This sequence joins TRBV20-1 and TRBJ2-1; D is unresolved. Trimming took off 0 bases at V and 4 bases at J, with 16 bases between the two ends. The CDR3 is 16 residues long. Germline lookup yields CDR1 DFQATT and CDR2 SNEGSKA (reference sequence). The CDR3, as DNA: TGCAGTGCTAGAGATCTCGGCTTCAGTACGTACAATGAGCAGTTCTTC. It encodes CSARDLGFSTYNEQFF.

The chain is built from TRBV11-1 and TRBJ2-7; TRBD2 aligns across 8 bases. Germline CDR1 is SGHAT and CDR2 is FQDESV (reference sequence). The CDR3 runs to 13 residues. The junction had 7 bases not matched to a gene; V was cut back by 6 bases and J by 6 bases. CDR3 in DNA: TGTGCCAGCAGTTCCGGGACTAGTGCCGAGCAGTACTTC. It translates to CASSSGTSAEQYF.

The chain recombines TRBV5-1 with TRBJ1-1; 9 bases match TRBD1. Germline V lookup: CDR1 SGHRS, CDR2 YFSETQ. This CDR3 comprises 14 residues. V was clipped by 4 bases and J by 5 bases; unmatched bases: 6. The CDR3 region has the DNA TGCGCCAGCAGCCTGACACAGGGGGCGACTGAAGCTTTCTTT. It is translated as CASSLTQGATEAFF. Full variable domain (outside the CDR3, taken from reference TRBV5-1 and TRBJ1-1): KAGVTQTPRYLIKTRGQQVTLSCSPISGHRSVSWYQQTPGQGLQFLFEYFSETQRNKGNFPGRFSGRQFSNSRSEMNVSTLELGDSALYLCASSLTQGATEAFFGQGTRLTVV.

The chain employs TRBV7-9 and TRBJ1-2; TRBD1 aligns across 7 bases. The V and J ends lost 5 bases and 4 bases, in that order; junction bases with no gene match: 10. The CDR3 sequence is 15 residues long. Germline values: CDR1 SEHNR, CDR2 FQNEAQ (reference sequence). The CDR3 coding sequence is TGTGCCAGCAGCCCACCGCGACAGGGTGGCTATGGCTACACCTTC. It specifies CASSPPRQGGYGYTF.

This chain links TRBV28 with TRBJ1-1; TRBD1 might be the D (5 bases). CDR3 length: 14 residues. Trimming pared 3 bases from V and 5 bases from J, leaving 13 bases between. Germline CDR1 is MDHEN and CDR2 is SYDVKM. The CDR3, as DNA: TGTGCCAGCAGTTTGAACTGGGACTCAACTGAAGCTTTCTTT. Residues: CASSLNWDSTEAFF.

The V and J genes are TRBV20-1 and TRBJ1-4; 7 positions agree with TRBD1. The V gene end was trimmed by 6 bases and the J gene end by 2 bases; junction bases not matched to a gene: 3. CDR1 and CDR2 (germline): DFQATT, SNEGSKA (reference sequence). The CDR3 runs to 13 residues. The CDR3 nucleotides read TGCAGTGCCTTGACAGGGACTAATGAAAAACTGTTTTTT. Translated: CSALTGTNEKLFF.

Only a few counts were recorded for this clonotype. V gene TRBV27 combines with J gene TRBJ1-6; D is unresolved. Germline loops: CDR1 MNHEY, CDR2 SMNVEV (reference sequence). The CDR3 has 16 amino acids. V lost 5 bases to trimming and J lost 7 bases, with 18 bases between them. CDR3 in amino acids: CASSPQRGFGNSPLHF. Written as DNA, the CDR3 is TGTGCCAGCAGTCCACAGCGTGGCTTCGGAAATTCACCCCTCCACTTT.

The rearrangement joins TRBV7-8 to TRBJ2-2; unclear D gene. The CDR3 is 13 amino acids. CDR1 and CDR2 from the germline V gene are SGHVS and FQNEAQ. V shed 10 bases and J shed 1 base, with 10 bases lying between them. In nucleotides, the CDR3 is TGTGCCACTGAAACCGAGAACACCGGGGAGCTGTTTTTT. Translation gives CATETENTGELFF.